The 11 T cell receptor beta chains listed next were all sequenced from one sample in a study of shared clonotypes between healthy human individuals. Profiled with immunoSEQ multiplex PCR; TCRdb holds only in-frame clones, not every one. The sample has some 1,400,000 clones, roughly 96% seen once; the top ten hold roughly 1.2%. Sequenced sample: naive CD4+ T cells sorted from blood. Subset given: CD45RA+ positively selected. The receptors derive from a man between 25 and 39 years old in good health.

V gene TRBV28 combines with J gene TRBJ2-7; D is perhaps TRBD1 (5 bases). Trimming removed 5 bases from V and 9 bases from J, with 17 bases in between. The CDR3 consists of 13 residues. Per the germline V gene, CDR1 is MDHEN and CDR2 is SYDVKM. For the CDR3, the DNA is TGTGCCAGCAGTCTAGTTGAGCTGACAGCGCAGTACTTC. It encodes CASSLVELTAQYF.

The chain employs TRBV11-2 and TRBJ2-7; no firm D call. V was shortened by 5 bases and J by 7 bases, with 6 bases between the two germline ends. Looked up from germline, CDR1 is SGHAT and CDR2 is FQNNGV. This CDR3 comprises 10 residues. This CDR3 reads CASSIHEQYF. The CDR3 region has the DNA TGTGCCAGCAGCATCCATGAGCAGTACTTC. Drawing the rest from reference TRBV11-2 and TRBJ2-7, the complete variable domain is EAGVAQSPRYKIIEKRQSVAFWCNPISGHATLYWYQQILGQGPKLLIQFQNNGVVDDSQLPKDRFSAERLKGVDSTLKIQPAKLEDSAVYLCASSIHEQYFGPGTRLTVT.

The V and J genes are TRBV28 and TRBJ1-4; D uncertain. The germline V and J ends were trimmed by 6 bases and 9 bases, with 11 bases remaining between them. CDR1 and CDR2 (germline): MDHEN, SYDVKM. The CDR3 is made up of 12 amino acids. For the CDR3, the DNA is TGTGCCAGCAGGCCTCTAGGGAAAAAACTGTTTTTT. Translated, it gives CASRPLGKKLFF.

The genes are TRBV7-3 and TRBJ2-3, with unresolved D. This CDR3 spans 14 amino acids. The V gene lost 5 bases and the J gene lost 12 bases, with 21 bases spanning the gap. Germline CDR1 reads SGHTA; CDR2 reads FQGTGA. CDR3 in amino acids: CASSPGKASTTQYF. CDR3 in DNA: TGTGCCAGCAGCCCAGGAAAGGCGAGTACCACTCAGTATTTT.

The chain is built from TRBV5-1 and TRBJ2-2; D possibly corresponds to TRBD1 (5 bases). In germline, CDR1 is SGHRS, CDR2 YFSETQ. Trimming took off 3 bases at V and 6 bases at J, with 12 bases between the two ends. CDR3 length: 14 amino acids. CDR3 in DNA: TGCGCCAGCAGCTCCTATATCAGGGCCGGGGAGCTGTTTTTT. As protein: CASSSYIRAGELFF.

The chain links TRBV19 to TRBJ1-1; D is possibly TRBD1 (6 bases). V lost 3 bases and J 6 bases, leaving 14 bases between the germline ends. CDR3 length equals 14 residues. Germline V gene lookup returns CDR1 LNHDA and CDR2 SQIVND (reference sequence). The CDR3 loop is CASSIIPDRPEAFF. CDR3 nucleotides: TGTGCCAGTAGTATCATCCCTGACAGGCCTGAAGCTTTCTTT.

The chain employs TRBV11-2 and TRBJ2-1; tentatively, D is TRBD2 (7 bases). The CDR3 length is 18 residues. V was shortened by 5 bases and J by 5 bases, with 25 bases between the two germline ends. The germline V gene has CDR1 SGHAT and CDR2 FQNNGV. In DNA, the CDR3 is TGTGCCAGCAGCGTAGGGGGTAGGGTCTGGACTAGGGACAATGAGCAGTTCTTC. Its protein is CASSVGGRVWTRDNEQFF.

V and J are TRBV10-2 and TRBJ2-5; D might be TRBD1 or TRBD2, each matching 6 bases. CDR3 size: 15 residues. V lost 6 bases and J 4 bases, leaving 18 bases between the germline ends. CDR1 WSHSY and CDR2 SAAADI come from the germline V gene. CDR3 residues: CASRTSVGGGETQYF. CDR3 DNA: TGCGCCAGCAGGACCTCGGTGGGGGGCGGAGAGACCCAGTACTTC.

The chain couples TRBV18 to TRBJ1-1; 8 bases line up with TRBD1. Germline V CDR1 and CDR2: KGHSH, LQKENI. The CDR3 spans 15 residues. V shed 2 bases and J 4 bases; nucleotides not matched to a gene: 6. This chain's CDR3 is CASSPRTGLGTEAFF. DNA for the CDR3: TGTGCCAGCTCACCAAGGACAGGGTTAGGCACTGAAGCTTTCTTT.

The V gene is TRBV7-8, the J gene TRBJ2-7; the D call may be TRBD1 or TRBD2 (6 bases each). Germline values: CDR1 SGHVS, CDR2 FQNEAQ. This CDR3 spans 15 amino acids. Trimming took off 2 bases at V and 2 bases at J, with 13 bases between the two ends. The CDR3, as DNA: TGTGCCAGCAGCTTAATGCGGCGGGACACCTACGAGCAGTACTTC. Translated: CASSLMRRDTYEQYF. Looking up the rest from reference TRBV7-8 and TRBJ2-7 gives the full variable domain: GAGVSQSPRYKVAKRGQDVALRCDPISGHVSLFWYQQALGQGPEFLTYFQNEAQLDKSGLPSDRFFAERPEGSVSTLKIQRTQQEDSAVYLCASSLMRRDTYEQYFGPGTRLTVT.

This chain connects TRBV28 to TRBJ1-2; 8 bases are shared with TRBD1. Germline V gene lookup returns CDR1 MDHEN and CDR2 SYDVKM. J was trimmed by 10 bases and V by 6 bases; bases with no gene match: 10. CDR3 length equals 13 residues. The CDR3 reads CASSTGQVHPYTF. The CDR3 nucleotides read TGTGCCAGCAGCACGGGACAGGTGCATCCCTACACCTTC.